The clone carrying this T cell receptor beta chain has more than one count but fewer than ten. Antigen: not known. This sample was taken from a study of tumour-infiltrating T cells in Burkitt lymphoma. Background on the study: The Burkitt lymphoma cohort spanned all epidemiological subtypes. Productive clonality predicted overall and progression-free survival.

Study-wide results and limits: Many Burkitt lymphoma patients shared several public clonotypes.

TCRdb's copy holds only in-frame clones and misses some; the assay was immunoSEQ multiplex PCR. The sample has roughly 1,200 clones; 15% to 20% are singletons. Germline V gene sequence: CDR1 MDHEN, CDR2 SYDVKM. V gave up 2 bases and J gave up 2 bases, with 15 bases separating them. This CDR3 is 16 amino acids long. This sequence was found in a human donor with Burkitt lymphoma. The V call is TRBV28, the J call TRBJ1-2; TRBD1 might be the D (6 bases). The specimen was tumor tissue. The CDR3 region is CASSLIWGRGNYGYTF. The CDR3 nucleotides are TGTGCCAGCAGTTTAATCTGGGGGCGGGGAAACTATGGCTACACCTTC.